The 25 T cell receptor beta chains below come from one sample, sequenced in a study of radiation and T cells in renal cell carcinoma. Here immunoSEQ multiplex PCR was the method, and the copy in TCRdb shows in-frame clones only, minus some. The repertoire consists of roughly 92,000 clones, with around 83% occurring once and the leading ten covering around 7.9%. Documented time point: blood 4 weeks post-SBRT, at nephrectomy. Treatment described: 15 Gy SBRT to primary tumor, nephrectomy 4 weeks later. The sequenced sample was blood, obtained from a patient whose treatment included radiotherapy and nephrectomy. All receptors come from a man in his 60s with renal cell carcinoma.

This chain connects TRBV27 to TRBJ2-4; the D is unclear. The germline CDR1 and CDR2 sequences are MNHEY and SMNVEV (reference sequence). V lost 1 base and J 4 bases, leaving 17 bases between the germline ends. CDR3 length: 17 amino acids. The CDR3: CASSLYQPPAPKNIQYF. CDR3 DNA sequence: TGTGCCAGCAGTTTATATCAGCCGCCGGCGCCTAAAAACATTCAGTACTTC.

The chain combines TRBV7-6 with TRBJ2-2; TRBD1 is a possible D gene (6 bases). The V gene lost 1 base and the J gene lost 5 bases, with 11 bases spanning the gap. Germline lookup yields CDR1 SGHVS and CDR2 FNYEAQ. The CDR3 is made up of 15 amino acids. The CDR3 protein is CASSLDRVWTGELFF. The CDR3, as DNA: TGTGCCAGCAGCTTAGACAGGGTATGGACCGGGGAGCTGTTTTTT.

CDR3 nucleotides: TGTGCCAGCAGCTTAGGCAGGCGCGGCACCGGGGAGCTGTTTTTT. It codes for CASSLGRRGTGELFF. This rearrangement joins TRBV7-8 to TRBJ2-2; D gene uncertain. The CDR3 is 15 residues long. Trimming stripped 1 base from V and 4 bases from J, with 10 bases between. The germline V gene encodes CDR1 SGHVS and CDR2 FQNEAQ.

The CDR3 region is CASSFSLRGISSYEQYF. CDR3 nucleotides: TGTGCCAGCAGTTTCTCTCTTCGTGGGATAAGCAGCTACGAGCAGTACTTC. The V call is TRBV27, the J call TRBJ2-7; D unresolved. V lost 3 bases to trimming and J lost 3 bases, with 21 bases between them. The germline V gene has CDR1 MNHEY and CDR2 SMNVEV (reference sequence). This CDR3 is 17 amino acids long.

There are a few counts of this clone. The chain combines TRBV2 with TRBJ1-5; D gene unclear. Germline V lookup: CDR1 SNHLY, CDR2 FYNNEI. CDR3 size: 11 residues. The V gene lost 6 bases and the J gene lost 12 bases, with 12 bases spanning the gap. DNA for the CDR3: TGTGCCAGCAGCACGGACCTCGGCCAGCATTTT. It specifies CASSTDLGQHF.

This chain links TRBV4-1 with TRBJ2-3; D unresolved. Trimming took off 2 bases at V and 3 bases at J, with 6 bases between the two ends. The CDR3 runs to 13 residues. Germline CDR1 is MGHRA and CDR2 is YSYEKL. CDR3 in DNA: TGCGCCAGCAGCCAATCAGGTACAGATACGCAGTATTTT. Translating it yields CASSQSGTDTQYF.

The chain joins TRBV28 to TRBJ1-2; 12 bases are a match to TRBD1. Trimming cost V 6 bases and J 5 bases; bases outside gene matches: 13. CDR3 length: 17 residues. CDR1 is MDHEN, CDR2 SYDVKM, per germline. The CDR3 spells CASSIGTGGILEYGYTF. DNA of the CDR3: TGTGCCAGCAGCATCGGGACAGGGGGCATTTTGGAATATGGCTACACCTTC.

The chain is built from TRBV9 and TRBJ2-5; D not resolved. CDR3 size: 14 residues. The V end was cut by 0 bases, the J end by 4 bases, with 10 bases between. Germline-derived CDR1 and CDR2 are SGDLS and YYNGEE. CDR3 coding DNA: TGTGCCAGCAGCGTAGGGACCCACCGAGAGACCCAGTACTTC. It specifies CASSVGTHRETQYF. Full variable domain (outside the CDR3, taken from reference TRBV9 and TRBJ2-5): DSGVTQTPKHLITATGQRVTLRCSPRSGDLSVYWYQQSLDQGLQFLIQYYNGEERAKGNILERFSAQQFPDLHSELNLSSLELGDSALYFCASSVGTHRETQYFGPGTRLLVL.

This chain uses TRBV29-1 with TRBJ2-7, with D unresolved. The CDR3 runs to 14 residues. Trimming stripped 3 bases from V and 0 bases from J, with 12 bases between. The germline CDR1 and CDR2 sequences are SQVTM and ANQGSEA. This CDR3 is CSVDKWPDSYEQYF. The CDR3 region has the DNA TGCAGCGTTGATAAATGGCCAGACTCCTACGAGCAGTACTTC.

This clone showed up just once. The gene calls are TRBV10-2 and TRBJ1-1; D is perhaps TRBD1 (6 bases). CDR3 length equals 14 residues. CDR1 is WSHSY and CDR2 is SAAADI in the germline V gene. Trimming took 3 bases from V and 6 from J, leaving 14 bases between them. CDR3 in amino acids: CASSEQGGWAEAFF. DNA for the CDR3: TGCGCCAGCAGTGAACAGGGTGGCTGGGCTGAAGCTTTCTTT.

CDR3 bases: TGTGCCAGCAGTTCTACCAGAAACGCCCAGCTGGAGACCCAGTACTTC. It specifies CASSSTRNAQLETQYF. The chain uses TRBV6-5 and TRBJ2-5; no clear D. Germline values: CDR1 MNHEY, CDR2 SVGAGI. This CDR3 is 16 amino acids long. V was pared by 4 bases and J by 5 bases, with 20 bases between.

J is TRBJ1-5 and V is TRBV7-2; D is unclear. The CDR3 length is 13 residues. V lost 6 bases, J lost 4 bases, and 10 bases lay in between. CDR1 is SGHTA, CDR2 FQGNSA, per germline. The CDR3 spells CASSLWANQPQHF. As DNA, the CDR3 is TGTGCCAGCAGTCTATGGGCTAATCAGCCCCAGCATTTT.

The chain is built from TRBV10-1 and TRBJ2-5, with a tentative D call TRBD1 (5 bases). The V gene's germline CDR1 is WNHNN and CDR2 SYGVQD (reference sequence). V lost 11 bases to trimming and J lost 0 bases, with 13 bases between them. The CDR3 is 13 amino acids. DNA of the CDR3: TGCGCCGCACCCTCAGGGCACCAAGAGACCCAGTACTTC. This sequence encodes CAAPSGHQETQYF.

This chain links TRBV10-1 with TRBJ1-4; maybe TRBD1 (5 bases). Trimming pared 2 bases from V and 8 bases from J, leaving 12 bases between. CDR3 length equals 14 residues. Germline lookup yields CDR1 WNHNN and CDR2 SYGVQD (reference sequence). CDR3: CASSEGTRREKLFF. CDR3 in DNA: TGCGCCAGCAGTGAGGGGACCCGCAGAGAAAAACTGTTTTTT.

The V call is TRBV4-1, the J call TRBJ2-7, with a possible D match to TRBD1 (5 bases). Trimming removed 2 bases from V and 0 bases from J, with 14 bases in between. CDR3 length: 16 residues. CDR1 MGHRA and CDR2 YSYEKL come from the germline V gene. CDR3 nucleotides: TGCGCCAGCAGCCAATTAATGGCCCAGGGCTCCTACGAGCAGTACTTC. As protein: CASSQLMAQGSYEQYF.

CDR3 nucleotide sequence: TGTGCCAGCTCACCACCGAGGGCTGAGCAGTTCTTC. Its translation is CASSPPRAEQFF. The chain carries TRBV18 and TRBJ2-1; D might be TRBD2 (5 bases). CDR1 is KGHSH, CDR2 LQKENI, per germline. V was shortened by 0 bases and J by 9 bases, with 6 bases between the two germline ends. The CDR3 spans 12 residues.

This chain links TRBV12-5 with TRBJ1-5; no definite D call. Germline CDR1 LGHNT, CDR2 FRNRAP. There are 13 residues in the CDR3. The CDR3 loop is CAVAEFPYQPQHF. The DNA for the CDR3 is TGTGCAGTGGCTGAGTTCCCCTATCAGCCCCAGCATTTT.

The chain uses TRBV11-2 and TRBJ1-1; D is perhaps TRBD1 (6 bases). CDR3 length: 13 amino acids. Per the germline V gene, CDR1 is SGHAT and CDR2 is FQNNGV. The V end was cut by 5 bases, the J end by 1 base, with 8 bases between. The CDR3 nucleotides read TGTGCCAGCAGCCCGGGACAGAACACTGAAGCTTTCTTT. Translation gives CASSPGQNTEAFF. Supplemented by reference TRBV11-2 and TRBJ1-1, the full variable domain reads EAGVAQSPRYKIIEKRQSVAFWCNPISGHATLYWYQQILGQGPKLLIQFQNNGVVDDSQLPKDRFSAERLKGVDSTLKIQPAKLEDSAVYLCASSPGQNTEAFFGQGTRLTVV.

V gene TRBV11-2 combines with J gene TRBJ2-3; D possibly uses TRBD1 or TRBD2 (5 bases each). V was pared by 5 bases and J by 4 bases, with 16 bases between. CDR1 is SGHAT and CDR2 is FQNNGV in the germline V gene. CDR3 length: 15 residues. DNA for the CDR3: TGTGCCAGCAGCCCCAGGGCCCTGGGGGCAGATACGCAGTATTTT. Its protein is CASSPRALGADTQYF.

CDR3 region: CASRAGRGTQYF. CDR3 bases: TGCGCCAGCAGGGCCGGCCGCGGGACCCAGTACTTC. V usage is TRBV10-1 and J usage is TRBJ2-5; D is uncertain. V lost 6 bases and J lost 7, with 12 bases in between. CDR1 WNHNN and CDR2 SYGVQD come from the germline V gene (reference sequence). The CDR3 covers 12 residues.

The rearrangement uses TRBV9 and TRBJ2-7, with 16 bases aligning to TRBD2. The V gene's germline CDR1 is SGDLS and CDR2 YYNGEE. The ends lost 4 bases at V and 3 bases at J; junction bases unmatched: 4. This CDR3 is 16 amino acids long. CDR3 DNA sequence: TGTGCCAGCAGCTCGGGACTAGCGGGAGGGATCTACGAGCAGTACTTC. It specifies CASSSGLAGGIYEQYF.

This clone appeared a single time. This chain's CDR3 is CSVRKQGLKPEAFF. Here the CDR3 DNA reads TGCAGCGTTCGAAAACAGGGATTAAAGCCTGAAGCTTTCTTT. The J gene is TRBJ1-1, the V gene TRBV29-1, with a tentative D call TRBD1 (6 bases). Germline-derived CDR1 and CDR2 are SQVTM and ANQGSEA. Trimming shortened V by 5 bases and J by 6 bases, and 19 bases separated the two germline ends. This CDR3 is 14 amino acids long.

This clone qualifies as medium-sized. The chain combines TRBV4-2 with TRBJ2-6; unclear D gene. Trimming cost V 0 bases and J 0 bases, with 6 bases left between them. The CDR3 consists of 16 residues. Germline V gives CDR1 LGHNA, CDR2 YNFKEQ. CDR3 sequence reads: CASSQDHSSGANVLTF. In DNA form, the CDR3 reads TGTGCCAGCAGCCAAGATCACAGCTCTGGGGCCAACGTCCTGACTTTC.

The chain couples TRBV10-3 to TRBJ1-4; D may be TRBD1 (6 bases). The V gene lost 2 bases and the J gene lost 4 bases, with 8 bases spanning the gap. Looked up from germline, CDR1 is ENHRY and CDR2 is SYGVKD. This CDR3 region has 14 residues. CDR3 DNA sequence: TGTGCCATCAGTGAGGGGGGCCTTAATGAAAAACTGTTTTTT. Translating it yields CAISEGGLNEKLFF.

A remark on this clone: The sample carries other DNA sequences with the same CDR3. The chain uses TRBV9 and TRBJ1-4, with D tentatively TRBD1 (5 bases). Between the trimmed V and J ends, which lost 2 bases and 3 bases, there was a span of 11 bases. The CDR3 runs 15 residues. The V gene's germline CDR1 is SGDLS and CDR2 YYNGEE. The CDR3 loop is CASSVGTGANEKLFF. The DNA of the CDR3 is TGTGCCAGCAGCGTCGGGACCGGAGCTAATGAAAAACTGTTTTTT.